This entry features one T cell receptor beta chain sequence. It may be a read error: a sequence one base away is much more abundant. The data belong to a study of tumor-infiltrating lymphocytes in primary liver carcinoma. Overall study context: Tumors measured roughly 4.2 to 10 cm and were stage T1-T3 N0M0. Samples gave roughly 3.65 to 8 million productive TCRbeta reads, similar across tissue types.

Unsorted whole blood served as the source of blood RNA, and germline DNA was extracted as well. Chronic HBV infection affected patients, none of whom had received treatment. A primer in the constant region served to generate TCR beta cDNA from approximately 450 ng of total RNA. Libraries of TCR beta came from three nested multiplex PCR rounds with slightly modified ARM-PCR. The first two PCR rounds, approximately 11 cycles each, used TRBV1-TRBV30 forward primers and a C-beta reverse primer. TCRdb reprocessed the multiplex PCR reads via MiXCR and lists one record per CDR3 protein. This sample has 300,000 to 350,000 distinct CDR3 sequences, with 65% found just once. The CDR3 has 15 residues. CDR1 is MGHRA, CDR2 YSYEKL, per germline.

This receptor was identified in a man aged 35-49 years with primary liver carcinoma and hepatitis B virus infection. V gene TRBV4-1 combines with J gene TRBJ1-5, with no clear D. The sequenced material came from peripheral blood. CDR3 region: CASGQNSQYNQPQHF. In DNA form, the CDR3 reads TGCGCCAGCGGCCAAAATAGCCAGTACAATCAGCCCCAGCATTTT.